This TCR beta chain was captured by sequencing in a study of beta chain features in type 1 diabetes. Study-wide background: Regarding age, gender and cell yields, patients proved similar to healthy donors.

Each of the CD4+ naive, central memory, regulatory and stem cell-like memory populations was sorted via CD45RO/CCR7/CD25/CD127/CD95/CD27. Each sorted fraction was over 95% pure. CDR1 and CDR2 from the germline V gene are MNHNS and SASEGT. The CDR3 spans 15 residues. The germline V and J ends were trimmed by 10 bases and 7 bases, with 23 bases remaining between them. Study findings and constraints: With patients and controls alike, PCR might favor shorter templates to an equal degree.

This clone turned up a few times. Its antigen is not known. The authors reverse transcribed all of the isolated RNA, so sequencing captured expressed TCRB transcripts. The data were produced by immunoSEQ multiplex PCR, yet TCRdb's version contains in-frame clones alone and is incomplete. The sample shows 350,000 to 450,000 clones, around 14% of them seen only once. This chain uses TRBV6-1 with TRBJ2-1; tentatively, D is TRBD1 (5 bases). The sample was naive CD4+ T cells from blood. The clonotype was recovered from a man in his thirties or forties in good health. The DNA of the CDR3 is TGTGCCACCAAGACACAGGTATTTGGGGCGAATGAGCAGTTCTTC. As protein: CATKTQVFGANEQFF.